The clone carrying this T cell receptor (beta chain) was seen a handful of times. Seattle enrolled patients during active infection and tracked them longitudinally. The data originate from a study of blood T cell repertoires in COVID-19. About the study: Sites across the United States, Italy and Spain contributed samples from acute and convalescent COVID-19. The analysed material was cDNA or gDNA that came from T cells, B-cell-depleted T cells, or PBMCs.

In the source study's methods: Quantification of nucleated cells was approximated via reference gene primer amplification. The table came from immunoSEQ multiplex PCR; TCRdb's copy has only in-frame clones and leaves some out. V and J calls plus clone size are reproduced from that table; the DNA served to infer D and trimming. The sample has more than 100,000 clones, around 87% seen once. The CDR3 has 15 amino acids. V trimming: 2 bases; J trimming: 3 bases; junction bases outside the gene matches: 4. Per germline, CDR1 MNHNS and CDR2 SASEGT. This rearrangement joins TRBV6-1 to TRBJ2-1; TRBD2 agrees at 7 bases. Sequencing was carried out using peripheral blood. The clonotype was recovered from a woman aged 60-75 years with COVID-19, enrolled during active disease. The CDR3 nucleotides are TGTGCCAGCAGTGAACAGGCTAGCGGCTACAATGAGCAGTTCTTC. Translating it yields CASSEQASGYNEQFF.